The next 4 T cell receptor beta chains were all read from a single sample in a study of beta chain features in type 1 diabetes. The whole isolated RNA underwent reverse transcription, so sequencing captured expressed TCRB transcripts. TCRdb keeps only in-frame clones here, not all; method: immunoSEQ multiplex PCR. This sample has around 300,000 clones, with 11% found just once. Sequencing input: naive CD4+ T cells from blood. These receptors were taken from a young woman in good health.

The DNA of the CDR3 is TGTGCCAGCAGTGGAATGACAGGGGGCCGAACCGGGGAGCTGTTTTTT. Amino acids: CASSGMTGGRTGELFF. The chain combines TRBV6-1 with TRBJ2-2; the match to TRBD1 covers 10 bases. Germline-derived CDR1 and CDR2 are MNHNS and SASEGT. The trim removed 4 bases at V and 5 bases at J, leaving 7 bases unmatched. The CDR3 contains 16 residues.

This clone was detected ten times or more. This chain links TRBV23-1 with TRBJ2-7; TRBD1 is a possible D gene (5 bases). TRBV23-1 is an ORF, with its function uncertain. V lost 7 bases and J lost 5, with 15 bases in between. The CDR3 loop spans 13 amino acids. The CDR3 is CASTSPGFHEQYF. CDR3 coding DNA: TGCGCCAGCACTTCACCAGGGTTCCACGAGCAGTACTTC.

The DNA for the CDR3 is TGTGCCAGCTCAAGGACAGGGGTCGAGACCCAGTACTTC. This codes for CASSRTGVETQYF. The chain links TRBV18 to TRBJ2-5; 9 bases map to TRBD1. CDR1 and CDR2 (germline): KGHSH, LQKENI. This CDR3 region has 13 residues. With 5 bases clipped from V and 5 bases from J, the junction kept 3 bases outside the gene matches.

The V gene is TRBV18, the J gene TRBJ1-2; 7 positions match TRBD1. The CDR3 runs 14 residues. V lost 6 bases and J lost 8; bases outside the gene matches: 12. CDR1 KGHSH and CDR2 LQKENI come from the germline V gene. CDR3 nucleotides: TGTGCCAGCTCTCAGGAGGGGGCACCTATGGGCTACACCTTC. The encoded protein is CASSQEGAPMGYTF.